Listed here are 8 T cell receptor beta chains from one sample, sequenced in a study of technical replicates of blood from several donors. Assay used: immunoSEQ multiplex PCR; TCRdb lists only in-frame clones, some missing. Among tens of thousands of clones, 90% to 95% were seen once, and the ten largest hold under 5.5%. The sample taken for sequencing was PBMCs. These receptors all stem from a human donor in good health. Some clones in this sample may be carry-over from other donors' samples.

V usage is TRBV2 and J usage is TRBJ2-5; no firm D call. Germline CDR1 reads SNHLY; CDR2 reads FYNNEI. Trimming stripped 4 bases from V and 4 bases from J, with 10 bases between. The CDR3 consists of 13 residues. The CDR3 loop is CASSGGLGETQYF. CDR3 DNA sequence: TGTGCCAGCAGTGGCGGATTAGGAGAGACCCAGTACTTC. The full variable domain, in which reference TRBV2 and TRBJ2-5 provide the parts outside the CDR3, is EPEVTQTPSHQVTQMGQEVILRCVPISNHLYFYWYRQILGQKVEFLVSFYNNEISEKSEIFDDQFSVERPDGSNFTLKIRSTKLEDSAMYFCASSGGLGETQYFGPGTRLLVL.

This clone has just one count. V is TRBV20-1 and J is TRBJ2-7, with D uncertain. V gave up 6 bases and J gave up 3 bases, with 9 bases separating them. In germline, CDR1 is DFQATT, CDR2 SNEGSKA (reference sequence). The CDR3 extends over 11 amino acids. In DNA form, the CDR3 reads TGCAGTGCCTATCTAGGCTACGAGCAGTACTTC. Translated, it gives CSAYLGYEQYF.

On this clone itself: At one end, the junction sequence differs from germline, possibly due to a read error. The chain carries TRBV11-3 and TRBJ2-7; 12 nucleotides agree with TRBD1. The germline V gene encodes CDR1 SGHNT and CDR2 YENEEA. The CDR3 loop spans 16 amino acids. For the CDR3, the DNA is TGTGCCAGCAGCCTAGACCGGGACAGGGGGCGGTACGAGCAGTACTTC. Amino acid sequence: CASSLDRDRGRYEQYF. The entire variable domain, with the rest obtained from reference TRBV11-3 and TRBJ2-7, is as follows: EAGVVQSPRYKIIEKKQPVAFWCNPISGHNTLYWYLQNLGQGPELLIRYENEEAVDDSQLPKDRFSAERLKGVDSTLKIQPAELGDSAVYLCASSLDRDRGRYEQYFGPGTRLTVT.

This clone has more than one count but fewer than ten. The chain has TRBV27 and TRBJ2-7; TRBD1 matches 10 bases. Germline-derived CDR1 and CDR2 are MNHEY and SMNVEV (reference sequence). J lost 3 bases, V lost 6 bases, and 11 bases had no gene match. CDR3 length equals 16 residues. The CDR3: CASSPRTGGRGYEQYF. CDR3 coding DNA: TGTGCCAGCAGCCCACGGACAGGGGGACGAGGCTACGAGCAGTACTTC.

V and J are TRBV9 and TRBJ2-2, with 12 bases lining up with TRBD2. The CDR3 is made up of 15 amino acids. Trimming cost V 6 bases and J 7 bases; bases outside gene matches: 7. In germline, CDR1 is SGDLS, CDR2 YYNGEE. DNA of the CDR3: TGTGCCAGCACCCGGACTAGCGGGGTGGTCGGGGAGCTGTTTTTT. It codes for CASTRTSGVVGELFF.

This chain links TRBV5-1 with TRBJ2-7, with D possibly matching TRBD2 (6 bases). V lost 2 bases to trimming and J lost 0 bases, with 12 bases between them. The CDR3 totals 15 residues. The germline CDR1 and CDR2 sequences are SGHRS and YFSETQ. DNA of the CDR3: TGCGCCAGCAGCTTTATACCGGGACTCTCCTACGAGCAGTACTTC. Protein sequence: CASSFIPGLSYEQYF.

The chain employs TRBV28 and TRBJ2-2; D may be TRBD2 (6 bases). V was clipped by 5 bases and J by 1 base, with 11 bases between them. CDR1 MDHEN and CDR2 SYDVKM come from the germline V gene. The CDR3 contains 15 residues. CDR3 loop: CASSGRDLNTGELFF. As DNA, the CDR3 is TGTGCCAGCAGTGGCCGGGACTTGAACACCGGGGAGCTGTTTTTT.

The J gene is TRBJ2-1, the V gene TRBV6-1; TRBD1 matches at 8 bases. Unmatched junction bases numbered 9, after V lost 4 bases and J lost 4 bases. Per germline, CDR1 MNHNS and CDR2 SASEGT. The CDR3 contains 16 residues. CDR3 protein: CASSAIQGVQYNEQFF. CDR3 bases: TGTGCCAGCAGTGCCATACAGGGGGTACAATACAATGAGCAGTTCTTC.